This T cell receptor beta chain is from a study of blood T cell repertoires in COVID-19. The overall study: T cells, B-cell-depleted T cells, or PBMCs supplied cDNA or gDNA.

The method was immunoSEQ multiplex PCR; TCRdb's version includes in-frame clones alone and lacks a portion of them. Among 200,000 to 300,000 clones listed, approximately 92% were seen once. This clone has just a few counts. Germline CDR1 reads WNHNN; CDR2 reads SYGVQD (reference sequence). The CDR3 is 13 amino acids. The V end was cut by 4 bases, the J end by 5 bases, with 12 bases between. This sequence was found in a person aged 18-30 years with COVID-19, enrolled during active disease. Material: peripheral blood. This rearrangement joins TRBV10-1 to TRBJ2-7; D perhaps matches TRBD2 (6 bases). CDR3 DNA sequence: TGCGCCAGCAGTGTGGTTTCGGGGGACGAGCAGTACTTC. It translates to CASSVVSGDEQYF.